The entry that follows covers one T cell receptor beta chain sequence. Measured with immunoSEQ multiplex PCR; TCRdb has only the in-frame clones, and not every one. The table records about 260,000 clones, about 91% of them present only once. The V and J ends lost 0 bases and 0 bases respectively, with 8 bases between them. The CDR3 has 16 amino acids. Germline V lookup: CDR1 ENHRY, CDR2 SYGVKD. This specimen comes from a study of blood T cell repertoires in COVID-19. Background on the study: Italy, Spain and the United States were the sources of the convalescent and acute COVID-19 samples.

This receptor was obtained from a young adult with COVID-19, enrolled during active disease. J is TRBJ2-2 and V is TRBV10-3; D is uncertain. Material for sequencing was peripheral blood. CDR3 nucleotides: TGTGCCATCAGTGAGTCGTCTCTCCCGAACACCGGGGAGCTGTTTTTT. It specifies CAISESSLPNTGELFF.